This T cell receptor beta chain was obtained from a study of blood T cell repertoires in COVID-19. Background on the study: Sample material is recorded as cDNA or gDNA derived from T cells, B-cell-depleted T cells, or PBMCs.

Under the authors' procedure: Amplification with reference gene primers provided the estimates of nucleated cell counts. The data were produced by immunoSEQ multiplex PCR, yet TCRdb's version contains in-frame clones alone and is incomplete. From that table come the V and J calls and clone size; the DNA was used to work out D and trimming. The repertoire holds about 170,000 clones, with roughly 87% as singletons. With V trimmed by 3 bases and J by 0 bases, 3 bases remained unmatched. The germline CDR1 and CDR2 sequences are SGHNT and YYREEE (reference sequence). The CDR3 has 17 amino acids. Everyone who took part was roughly 18 to 100 years old, and they came from about two dozen US areas. Participant reports of clinical history set cohort assignment.

This TCR was sampled from a human donor with acute COVID-19. The donor label of this sample is uncertain. The rearrangement uses TRBV5-4 and TRBJ2-3; 14 nucleotides agree with TRBD2. Sequencing used PBMCs or T cells enriched from blood (not recorded which). DNA for the CDR3: TGTGCCAGCAGCTCGGGACTAGCGGGGGACAGCACAGATACGCAGTATTTT. It translates to CASSSGLAGDSTDTQYF.